This is a list of T cell receptor beta chains from one sample in a study of graft-versus-host responses after intestinal transplantation. Repertoires were generated with immunoSEQ multiplex PCR, while TCRdb's copy carries only in-frame clones and drops some. The sample yields approximately 23,000 clones, around 43% seen once. Sequences were derived from alloreactive CD8+ T cells from a mixed lymphocyte reaction culture, sampled before transplantation. The receptor set was obtained from a human patient who was an organ donor for intestinal transplantation. Each CDR3 is given without its conserved first and last residue. Fields, in order: V gene, J gene, CDR3 protein.

TRBV13	TRBJ2-1	ASSFLDEQF
TRBV6-5	TRBJ1-2	ASSPPGVLHYGYT
TRBV27	TRBJ2-1	ASSWAGYNEQF
TRBV5-2	TRBJ1-2	ASSQVGTVYGYT
TRBV6-1	TRBJ2-7	ASSAGRVAYEQY
TRBV6-5	TRBJ2-7	ASSPRTALSYEQY
TRBV18	TRBJ1-2	ASSPDPGAPNYGYT
TRBV5-3	TRBJ1-4	ARRLAGGSNEKLF
TRBV11-3	TRBJ2-7	ASSLGTDYEQY
TRBV9	TRBJ2-6	ASSGGGANVLT
TRBV6-1	TRBJ2-3	ASSEWGRALLTDTQY
TRBV30	TRBJ2-1	AWSGGEQF
TRBV4-1	-	ASSQVGADYEQY
TRBV13	TRBJ1-4	ASSLAVRGNEKLF
TRBV4-1	TRBJ2-1	ASSQDGHEQF
TRBV6-1	TRBJ2-5	ASSQGLVEETQY
TRBV4-1	TRBJ2-1	ASSQLAGGPGDEQF